This T cell receptor (beta chain) is drawn from a study of STAT5B mutations in CD4+ large granular lymphocyte leukemia. This clone came up a few times. In the original processing: A productive frequency of 2.59 x 10-5 was the lowest detectable. Clones were sequenced by immunoSEQ multiplex PCR, and TCRdb holds only the in-frame ones, with some missing. V and J calls and clone size follow that table, whereas D and trimming were derived from the DNA. The top ten clones hold approximately 1.3% of a sample with 38,000 or so clones, 85% of them seen once. Controls came from buffy coats of healthy blood donors. Germline V gene data show CDR1 as SEHNR and CDR2 as FQNEAQ (reference sequence). Trimming removed 2 bases at V and 7 bases at J, with 6 bases between. CDR3 length: 12 amino acids.

The J gene is TRBJ2-1, the V gene TRBV7-9; no definite D call. Sequencing was done on a sample of CD4+ T cells from blood buffy coats. The receptor's source is a human donor in good health. As DNA, the CDR3 is TGTGCCAGCAGCTTAATTTCTAATGAGCAGTTCTTC. It codes for CASSLISNEQFF.